This TCR beta chain was captured by sequencing in a study of T cell changes during pregnancy in multiple sclerosis (dated by TCRdb to the late 2010s). A note on the overall study: The study examined how the T cell repertoire changed over the course of pregnancy in women with multiple sclerosis.

Library method: the immunoSEQ multiplex PCR assay. In TCRdb, the immuneACCESS table is reduced to in-frame sequences with V and J assigned. These tables do not hold every clone; where another copy was compared, an unresolved V gene accounts for under half, and the others remain unexplained. The sample has 45,000 to 55,000 clones on record, 88% of them singletons. The top ten constitute around 1.3% of the sample. CDR1 SGHAT and CDR2 FQNNGV are derived from the germline V gene. The CDR3 spans 17 residues, from the cysteine through the phenylalanine. The only DNA kept is the CDR3, 51 bases in frame from the first base. V loses 3 bases at its end and J loses 4 bases; junction bases beyond the gene matches: 10. As to this clone: Its antigen is not yet known. No qualities accompany the bases; no much larger clone lies one base away.

The sample was CD4+ T cells from peripheral blood mononuclear cells, taken in the second trimester of pregnancy. The clonotype comes from a female donor with multiple sclerosis, enrolled in a pregnancy study. The rearrangement joined TRBV11-2 to TRBJ2-5, with TRBD2 matching 11 junction bases. The CDR3 protein: CASSLILAGGLGETQYF. The nucleotide sequence is TGTGCCAGCAGCTTGATTCTAGCGGGAGGTTTGGGAGAGACCCAGTACTTC.